What follows are 20 T cell receptor beta chains derived from one specimen sequenced in a study of blood T cell repertoires in COVID-19. Profiled with immunoSEQ multiplex PCR; TCRdb holds only in-frame clones, not every one. This sample yields about 170,000 clones, of which 88% are seen a single time; more than 2% belongs to the top ten. Material: peripheral blood. Every receptor here comes from a man in his fifties who had recovered from COVID-19.

The chain uses TRBV2 and TRBJ2-7; tentative D call: TRBD2 (6 bases). CDR1 and CDR2 from the germline V gene are SNHLY and FYNNEI. Trimming removed 8 bases from V and 0 bases from J, with 14 bases in between. The CDR3 has 14 residues. CDR3 in amino acids: CASRDSGYSYEQYF. CDR3 nucleotides: TGTGCCAGCCGCGATAGCGGTTACTCCTACGAGCAGTACTTC.

The rearrangement joins TRBV6-5 to TRBJ2-2, with 8 bases fitting TRBD2. Germline V gives CDR1 MNHEY, CDR2 SVGAGI. The CDR3 length is 15 residues. V shed 6 bases, J shed 5 bases, and the junction held 8 bases outside the gene matches. The CDR3 DNA is TGTGCCAGCAGGGACCTTGGCGGGAGGACCGGGGAGCTGTTTTTT. This sequence encodes CASRDLGGRTGELFF.

The chain carries TRBV7-3 and TRBJ2-3; D remains ambiguous. This CDR3 contains 14 residues. V was cut by 1 base and J by 1 base, with 6 bases left in between. Germline V gene lookup returns CDR1 SGHTA and CDR2 FQGTGA. The CDR3: CASSLIYGTDTQYF. The CDR3 DNA is TGTGCCAGCAGCTTAATATATGGCACAGATACGCAGTATTTT.

CDR3 loop: CSVVSRTGSPYEQYF. CDR3 in DNA: TGCAGCGTTGTGTCCAGGACAGGGTCACCCTACGAGCAGTACTTC. This chain connects TRBV29-1 to TRBJ2-7, with 8 positions matching TRBD1. Germline assignment: CDR1 SQVTM and CDR2 ANQGSEA. Losses at the gene ends were 4 bases for V and 2 bases for J; bases not matched to a gene: 10. The CDR3 contains 15 residues.

The chain carries TRBV6-2 or TRBV6-3 and TRBJ1-2; D gene unclear. In germline, CDR1 is MNHEY, CDR2 SVGEGT. This CDR3 has 13 amino acids. The germline V and J ends were trimmed by 5 bases and 8 bases, with 15 bases remaining between them. In DNA form, the CDR3 reads TGTGCCAGCAGTAAATACGAGGGAATCGGCTACACCTTC. It encodes CASSKYEGIGYTF.

The rearrangement uses TRBV5-6 and TRBJ1-4; TRBD1 matches 9 bases. The germline CDR1 and CDR2 sequences are SGHDT and YYEEEE. This CDR3 is 17 amino acids long. Unmatched junction bases numbered 7, after V lost 2 bases and J lost 2 bases. Written as DNA, the CDR3 is TGTGCCAGCAGCTTCTTAACAGGGGGCATGACTAATGAAAAACTGTTTTTT. It specifies CASSFLTGGMTNEKLFF.

This clone was seen only once. V usage is TRBV7-2 and J usage is TRBJ1-3; 10 bases agree with TRBD1. V gave up 4 bases and J gave up 4 bases; unmatched junction bases: 10. The germline V gene encodes CDR1 SGHTA and CDR2 FQGNSA. The CDR3 contains 17 residues. The CDR3 sequence: CASSYFPGTGAGNTIYF. In DNA form, the CDR3 reads TGTGCCAGCAGCTACTTCCCCGGGACAGGGGCCGGAAACACCATATATTTT.

This sequence joins TRBV7-2 and TRBJ2-5; D is perhaps TRBD2 (5 bases). Per the germline V gene, CDR1 is SGHTA and CDR2 is FQGNSA. V dropped 5 bases and J dropped 5 bases, with 9 bases sitting between them. The CDR3 covers 12 residues. CDR3 DNA: TGTGCCAGCAGCCCGTCGGGGGAGACCCAGTACTTC. Encoded protein: CASSPSGETQYF.

V gene TRBV19 combines with J gene TRBJ1-1; no clear D. The germline V gene encodes CDR1 LNHDA and CDR2 SQIVND (reference sequence). Trimming removed 3 bases from V and 1 base from J, with 15 bases in between. The length of the CDR3 is 16 residues. The CDR3 DNA sequence: TGTGCCAGTAGTATTTACTTGGGCGGGAAGAACACTGAAGCTTTCTTT. Protein sequence: CASSIYLGGKNTEAFF.

CDR3: CASSGLRDTIYF. The DNA of the CDR3 is TGTGCCAGCAGTGGGTTGCGGGACACCATATATTTT. The chain is built from TRBV5-6 and TRBJ1-3, with unresolved D. Germline CDR1 is SGHDT and CDR2 is YYEEEE. The CDR3 runs to 12 residues. Trimming left V 5 bases short and J 8 bases short, with 11 bases between.

This rearrangement joins TRBV7-3 to TRBJ2-1; D is possibly TRBD1 (5 bases). Between the trimmed V and J ends, which lost 2 bases and 6 bases, there was a span of 17 bases. Looked up from germline, CDR1 is SGHTA and CDR2 is FQGTGA. The CDR3 contains 16 residues. The CDR3 protein is CASSLVGLGVRNEQFF. The CDR3 region has the DNA TGTGCCAGCAGCTTAGTGGGGCTTGGGGTTCGCAATGAGCAGTTCTTC.

This chain links TRBV6-5 with TRBJ2-7, with 7 bases fitting TRBD1. Germline lookup yields CDR1 MNHEY and CDR2 SVGAGI. This CDR3 has 14 amino acids. The V segment lost 0 bases and the J segment 3 bases; nucleotides outside the gene matches: 2. CDR3 protein: CASSYSGQIYEQYF. CDR3 in DNA: TGTGCCAGCAGTTACTCGGGACAGATCTACGAGCAGTACTTC.

The V and J genes are TRBV5-1 and TRBJ2-5, with 9 positions matching TRBD1. Germline CDR1 reads SGHRS; CDR2 reads YFSETQ. V dropped 3 bases and J dropped 5; count of bases not matched to a gene: 8. The CDR3 is 15 residues long. CDR3 DNA sequence: TGCGCCAGCAGCTCCGGACAGGGGTCGGGGGAGACCCAGTACTTC. The encoded protein is CASSSGQGSGETQYF.

This clone was counted only a few times. The chain has TRBV24-1 and TRBJ2-7; 11 bases map to TRBD2. This CDR3 has 16 amino acids. The ends lost 9 bases at V and 0 bases at J; junction bases unmatched: 9. CDR1 KGHDR and CDR2 SFDVKD come from the germline V gene. The CDR3 DNA reads as TGTGCCACCCTAGCGGGGGGACTAGCGGACTCCTACGAGCAGTACTTC. Protein sequence: CATLAGGLADSYEQYF.

V usage is TRBV19 and J usage is TRBJ2-7; D possibly corresponds to TRBD2 (6 bases). Germline V gene data show CDR1 as LNHDA and CDR2 as SQIVND (reference sequence). There are 14 residues in the CDR3. V was shortened by 6 bases and J by 3 bases, with 15 bases between the two germline ends. The CDR3 DNA reads as TGTGCCAGTAGCCCCGGCGGGAATCGCTACGAGCAGTACTTC. It translates to CASSPGGNRYEQYF.

In regard to this clone: The sample has other DNA sequences that encode this CDR3 too. The V call is TRBV7-2, the J call TRBJ2-7; 11 bases match TRBD2. Germline V gives CDR1 SGHTA, CDR2 FQGNSA. The CDR3 has 16 residues. V lost 1 base and J lost 0; bases outside the gene matches: 2. CDR3 sequence reads: CASSLEGTSGSYEQYF. CDR3 bases: TGTGCCAGCAGCTTAGAGGGGACTAGCGGCTCCTACGAGCAGTACTTC.

The chain employs TRBV10-2 and TRBJ1-3; the D gene is possibly TRBD1 (6 bases). Trimming left V 6 bases short and J 0 bases short, with 9 bases between. CDR3 length: 14 amino acids. From germline, CDR1 is WSHSY and CDR2 SAAADI. The CDR3 DNA reads TGCGCCAGCAGGGAGACAGGCTCTGGAAACACCATATATTTT. Its protein is CASRETGSGNTIYF.

In this sample, this clone turned up a few times. This rearrangement joins TRBV6-2 or TRBV6-3 to TRBJ2-2; 8 bases align to TRBD1. CDR3 length: 16 residues. Germline lookup yields CDR1 MNHEY and CDR2 SVGEGT. Trimming took 2 bases from V and 1 from J; bases not matched to a gene: 3. CDR3 amino acids: CASSYRTGRNTGELFF. The CDR3 nucleotides are TGTGCCAGCAGTTACCGGACAGGGAGGAACACCGGGGAGCTGTTTTTT.

The V call is TRBV2, the J call TRBJ1-6; D unresolved. The CDR3 is made up of 15 amino acids. V lost 0 bases, J lost 6 bases, and 9 bases lay in between. CDR1 is SNHLY and CDR2 is FYNNEI in the germline V gene. The DNA for the CDR3 is TGTGCCAGCAGTGAAGCGGCAGGCAGTAATTCACCCCTCCACTTT. This translates into CASSEAAGSNSPLHF.

The CDR3 DNA reads TGTGCCAGCAGCTTAGCGGGTCTCCTTGGGAGCACTGAAGCTTTCTTT. Translating it yields CASSLAGLLGSTEAFF. This sequence joins TRBV7-9 and TRBJ1-1; D is unresolved. CDR1 is SEHNR and CDR2 is FQNEAQ in the germline V gene (reference sequence). The V gene lost 0 bases and the J gene lost 4 bases, with 15 bases spanning the gap. The CDR3 runs 16 residues. Combining the CDR3 with reference TRBV7-9 and TRBJ1-1 gives the whole variable domain DTGVSQNPRHKITKRGQNVTFRCDPISEHNRLYWYRQTLGQGPEFLTYFQNEAQLEKSRLLSDRFSAERPKGSFSTLEIQRTEQGDSAMYLCASSLAGLLGSTEAFFGQGTRLTVV.